Following are 18 T cell receptor beta chains from one sample sequenced in a study of T cells in Graves' hyperthyroidism and ophthalmopathy. Amplification of TCR beta CDR3 regions used RNA as the template. TCR CDR3 regions were first amplified by RT-PCR with HTBI primers. TCRdb fed the multiplex PCR reads into MiXCR, producing one record per CDR3 protein. Among roughly 250,000 distinct CDR3 sequences listed, 16% were seen once. The source material was blood. Receptors originate from a woman between 18 and 30 years old with Graves' ophthalmopathy.

This clonotype was detected ten times or more. This chain joins TRBV20-1 and TRBJ2-3; D remains ambiguous. V was pared by 3 bases and J by 5 bases, with 9 bases between. The CDR3 contains 12 residues. The germline gives CDR1 DFQATT, CDR2 SNEGSKA (reference sequence). The DNA of the CDR3 is TGCAGTGCTAGGGGCTCAGTAGATACGCAGTATTTT. Residues: CSARGSVDTQYF.

V and J are TRBV25-1 and TRBJ2-1, with D possibly TRBD2 on 6 matching bases. Trimming pared 8 bases from V and 10 bases from J, leaving 12 bases between. CDR1 and CDR2 from the germline V gene are MGHDK and SYGVNS. This CDR3 region has 11 residues. CDR3 nucleotides: TGTGCCAGCGGCGTGGGAGGCGAGCAGTTCTTC. It codes for CASGVGGEQFF.

This clonotype showed up many times. The rearrangement joins TRBV5-8 to TRBJ1-1; D unclear. Germline assignment: CDR1 SGHTS and CDR2 YDEGEE. This CDR3 spans 14 amino acids. The V end was cut by 2 bases, the J end by 3 bases, with 11 bases between. CDR3 sequence: CASSFILKDTEAFF. The DNA of the CDR3 is TGTGCCAGCAGCTTTATTCTTAAGGACACTGAAGCTTTCTTT.

This clonotype has at least ten counts. V and J are TRBV20-1 and TRBJ1-1; 7 nucleotides align to TRBD1. The CDR3 has 15 residues. The V and J ends lost 6 bases and 2 bases, in that order; junction bases with no gene match: 12. Germline loops: CDR1 DFQATT, CDR2 SNEGSKA (reference sequence). CDR3 sequence: CSARTGPQTNTEAFF. The CDR3 region has the DNA TGCAGTGCCCGGACAGGTCCCCAAACTAACACTGAAGCTTTCTTT.

This clonotype was picked up many times. The J gene is TRBJ2-7, the V gene TRBV6-1, with a possible D match to TRBD2 (6 bases). CDR1 is MNHNS and CDR2 is SASEGT in the germline V gene. V gave up 6 bases and J gave up 3 bases, with 12 bases separating them. CDR3 length equals 13 residues. CDR3 DNA: TGTGCCAGCAGGGGGGGAAAGGGCTACGAGCAGTACTTC. It yields the protein CASRGGKGYEQYF.

This clonotype has a count of ten or more. V and J are TRBV18 and TRBJ2-3; 7 bases align to TRBD1. J lost 2 bases, V lost 6 bases, and 8 bases had no gene match. CDR1 and CDR2 (germline): KGHSH, LQKENI. The CDR3 spans 15 residues. The chain's CDR3 is CASSFEGAPTDTQYF. For the CDR3, the DNA is TGTGCCAGCTCGTTTGAGGGGGCCCCCACAGATACGCAGTATTTT.

V usage is TRBV20-1 and J usage is TRBJ1-2; D unclear. This CDR3 has 14 residues. The germline V gene has CDR1 DFQATT and CDR2 SNEGSKA (reference sequence). V gave up 5 bases and J gave up 4 bases, with 17 bases separating them. The CDR3 nucleotides are TGCAGTGCTGCCTACACTGCGGCTAGCTATGGCTACACCTTC. This gives the protein CSAAYTAASYGYTF.

The chain carries TRBV12-3 or TRBV12-4 and TRBJ2-7; the D gene is possibly TRBD2 (7 bases). This CDR3 contains 16 residues. V gave up 6 bases and J gave up 2 bases, with 20 bases separating them. The CDR3 sequence: CASSQVAGQGPYEQYF. As DNA, the CDR3 is TGTGCCAGCAGCCAAGTAGCGGGCCAGGGGCCCTACGAGCAGTACTTC.

This clonotype was observed a few times. The rearrangement links TRBV6-1 to TRBJ2-1, with a weak D call TRBD1 (6 bases). Trimming shortened V by 2 bases and J by 2 bases, and 13 bases separated the two germline ends. The CDR3 runs to 16 residues. Germline values: CDR1 MNHNS, CDR2 SASEGT. The CDR3 DNA reads as TGTGCCAGCAGTGAAACACCCGAGGGGGCCTACAATGAGCAGTTCTTC. It is translated as CASSETPEGAYNEQFF.

This clonotype was picked up a small number of times. V usage is TRBV4-3 and J usage is TRBJ2-5, with D maybe TRBD2 (6 bases). Germline CDR1 and CDR2: LGHNA and YSLEER. Trimming removed 1 base from V and 1 base from J, with 13 bases in between. The CDR3 has 16 amino acids. The CDR3 DNA reads as TGCGCCAGCAGCCAAGGGAGGGAGACGGGCCAAGAGACCCAGTACTTC. Its translation is CASSQGRETGQETQYF.

CDR3 bases: TGTGCCAGCAGTGAGACTAGCGGGAGTTGGACCGGGGAGCTGTTTTTT. Translated, it gives CASSETSGSWTGELFF. The gene calls are TRBV2 and TRBJ2-2; 12 bases are shared with TRBD2. The CDR3 loop spans 16 amino acids. Germline V lookup: CDR1 SNHLY, CDR2 FYNNEI. The V and J ends lost 3 bases and 5 bases, in that order; junction bases with no gene match: 4.

This clonotype was detected ten times or more. V usage is TRBV5-5 and J usage is TRBJ1-6; TRBD1 matches 7 bases. V was pared by 4 bases and J by 10 bases, with 8 bases of the junction left unmatched. The CDR3 contains 14 residues. Germline-derived CDR1 and CDR2 are SGHKS and YYEKEE (reference sequence). CDR3 nucleotide sequence: TGTGCCAGCAGCATCCAGACAGGGCACTCACCCCTCCACTTT. Translation: CASSIQTGHSPLHF.

The chain links TRBV29-1 to TRBJ2-7; D is ambiguous. This CDR3 has 13 amino acids. Between the trimmed V and J ends, which lost 0 bases and 1 base, there was a span of 7 bases. Germline V lookup: CDR1 SQVTM, CDR2 ANQGSEA. The CDR3 region is CSVEESQSYEQYF. CDR3 coding DNA: TGCAGCGTTGAAGAAAGCCAATCCTACGAGCAGTACTTC.

On this clonotype itself: At one of its ends the junction is not consistent with the germline gene, which may arise from a read error. This rearrangement joins TRBV18 to TRBJ1-5, with a possible D match to TRBD1 (5 bases). This CDR3 has 14 residues. CDR1 KGHSH and CDR2 LQKENI come from the germline V gene. The CDR3 DNA reads as TGTGCCGGCTCACCACAGGCAGTCAATCAGCCCCCGCATTTT. Translated: CAGSPQAVNQPPHF.

This clonotype was counted many times. J is TRBJ2-7 and V is TRBV20-1, with TRBD2 matching 9 bases. V shed 3 bases and J 0 bases; nucleotides not matched to a gene: 6. Germline CDR1 reads DFQATT; CDR2 reads SNEGSKA (reference sequence). The CDR3 length is 15 residues. CDR3 protein: CSARAGGYSSYEQYF. CDR3 sequence (DNA): TGCAGTGCTAGGGCGGGGGGGTATAGCTCCTACGAGCAGTACTTC.

The sample holds many counts of this clonotype. The chain uses TRBV29-1 and TRBJ1-2; no definite D call. The CDR3 is 11 amino acids. Germline V lookup: CDR1 SQVTM, CDR2 ANQGSEA. Trimming cost V 4 bases and J 2 bases, with 5 bases left between them. The CDR3 sequence is CSVVENYGYTF. The CDR3 nucleotides are TGCAGCGTTGTCGAGAACTATGGCTACACCTTC.

The sample holds many counts of this clonotype. The J gene is TRBJ2-1, the V gene TRBV13; D uncertain. In germline, CDR1 is PRHDT, CDR2 FYEKMQ (reference sequence). Trimming left V 3 bases short and J 5 bases short, with 14 bases between. CDR3 length equals 15 residues. CDR3 region: CASSFLGPGDNEQFF. The CDR3, as DNA: TGTGCCAGCAGCTTCTTAGGGCCCGGAGACAATGAGCAGTTCTTC.

This clonotype showed up just a few times. V and J are TRBV4-1 and TRBJ2-5; TRBD2 is a possible D gene (5 bases). Germline CDR1 reads MGHRA; CDR2 reads YSYEKL. This CDR3 is built from 15 residues. With 3 bases removed from V and 0 bases from J, the gap between germline ends came to 11 bases. CDR3 loop: CASSQAGLHQETQYF. CDR3 nucleotides: TGCGCCAGCAGCCAGGCGGGCCTCCACCAAGAGACCCAGTACTTC.